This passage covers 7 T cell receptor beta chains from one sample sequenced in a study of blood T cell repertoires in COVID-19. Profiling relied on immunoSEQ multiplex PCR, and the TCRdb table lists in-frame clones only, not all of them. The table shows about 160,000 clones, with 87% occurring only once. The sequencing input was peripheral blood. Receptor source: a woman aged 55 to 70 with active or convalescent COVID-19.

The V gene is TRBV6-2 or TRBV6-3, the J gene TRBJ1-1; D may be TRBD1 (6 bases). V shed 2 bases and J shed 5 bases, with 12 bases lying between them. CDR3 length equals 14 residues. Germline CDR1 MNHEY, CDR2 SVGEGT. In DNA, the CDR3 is TGTGCCAGCAGTTACAAGGGGGGGGAGACTGAAGCTTTCTTT. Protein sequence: CASSYKGGETEAFF.

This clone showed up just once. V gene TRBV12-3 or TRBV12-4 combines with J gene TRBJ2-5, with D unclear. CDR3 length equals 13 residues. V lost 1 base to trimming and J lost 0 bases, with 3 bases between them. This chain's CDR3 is CASSLGDQETQYF. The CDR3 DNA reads TGTGCCAGCAGTTTAGGCGACCAAGAGACCCAGTACTTC.

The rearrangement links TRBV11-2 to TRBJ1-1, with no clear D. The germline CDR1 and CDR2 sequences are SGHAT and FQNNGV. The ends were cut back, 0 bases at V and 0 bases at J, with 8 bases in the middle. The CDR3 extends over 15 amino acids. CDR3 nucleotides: TGTGCCAGCAGCTTAGATCGAGCGGTGAACACTGAAGCTTTCTTT. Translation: CASSLDRAVNTEAFF.

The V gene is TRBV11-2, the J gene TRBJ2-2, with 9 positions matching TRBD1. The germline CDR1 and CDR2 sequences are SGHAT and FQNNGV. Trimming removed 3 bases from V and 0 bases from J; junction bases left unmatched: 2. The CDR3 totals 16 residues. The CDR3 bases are TGTGCCAGCAGCTTGGGACAGGGTGCGAACACCGGGGAGCTGTTTTTT. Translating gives CASSLGQGANTGELFF.

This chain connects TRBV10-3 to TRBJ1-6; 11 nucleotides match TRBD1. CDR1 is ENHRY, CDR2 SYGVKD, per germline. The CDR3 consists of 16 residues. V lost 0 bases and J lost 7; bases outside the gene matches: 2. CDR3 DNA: TGTGCCATCAGTGAGTCTGGGACAGGGGGAAATTCACCCCTCCACTTT. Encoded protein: CAISESGTGGNSPLHF.

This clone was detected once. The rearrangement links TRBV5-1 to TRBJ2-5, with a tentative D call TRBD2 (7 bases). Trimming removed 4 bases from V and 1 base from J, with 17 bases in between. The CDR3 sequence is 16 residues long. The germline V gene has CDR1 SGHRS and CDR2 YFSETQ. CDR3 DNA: TGCGCCAGCAGCGATGGGTGGGGGGGCCCCCAAGAGACCCAGTACTTC. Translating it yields CASSDGWGGPQETQYF.

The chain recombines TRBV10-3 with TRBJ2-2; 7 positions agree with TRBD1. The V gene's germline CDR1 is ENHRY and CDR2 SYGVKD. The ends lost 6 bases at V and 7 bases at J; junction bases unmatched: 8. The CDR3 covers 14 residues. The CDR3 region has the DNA TGTGCCATCAGCGGACGGGACAGAAACGGGGAGCTGTTTTTT. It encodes CAISGRDRNGELFF.